Each of the 20 T cell receptor beta chains below was sequenced from the same sample in a study of cytomegalovirus exposure and HLA in healthy donors. PCR involved 60 Vbeta and 13 Jbeta primers. The protocol was immunoSEQ multiplex PCR, while the TCRdb copy is restricted to in-frame clones and leaves out a portion. Of about 160,000 clones listed, roughly 80% are singletons. The sample was PBMCs. These receptor sequences come from a man aged 50-60 years in good health and CMV-seropositive.

Only a few counts were recorded for this clone. The genes are TRBV7-2 and TRBJ1-2, with a tentative D call TRBD1 (6 bases). The CDR3 length is 14 residues. Per germline, CDR1 SGHTA and CDR2 FQGNSA. V was pared by 3 bases and J by 7 bases, with 15 bases between. The CDR3 region has the DNA TGTGCCAGCAGCTTCGGGTCCAGGGGTGCTGGCTACACCTTC. This translates into CASSFGSRGAGYTF.

For the CDR3, the DNA is TGTGCCATCAGTGAGTCACAGGGGGGTACTGAAGCTTTCTTT. It encodes CAISESQGGTEAFF. This chain links TRBV10-3 with TRBJ1-1, with 8 bases fitting TRBD1. With V trimmed by 0 bases and J by 5 bases, 2 bases remained unmatched. CDR1 and CDR2 from the germline V gene are ENHRY and SYGVKD. This CDR3 is built from 14 residues.

This chain joins TRBV19 and TRBJ1-3; D not resolved. This CDR3 spans 15 amino acids. The V and J ends lost 5 bases and 1 base respectively, with 12 bases between them. Germline V gene data show CDR1 as LNHDA and CDR2 as SQIVND (reference sequence). The CDR3 DNA is TGTGCCAGTAGTCAATGGAGAAAATCTGGAAACACCATATATTTT. Its translation: CASSQWRKSGNTIYF.

The chain links TRBV6-5 to TRBJ1-2, with D uncertain. Trimming removed 1 base from V and 3 bases from J, with 12 bases in between. This CDR3 is 15 amino acids long. Germline CDR1 reads MNHEY; CDR2 reads SVGAGI. CDR3 sequence: CASSYYAYSDYGYTF. The DNA for the CDR3 is TGTGCCAGCAGTTACTACGCGTATTCGGACTATGGCTACACCTTC.

The rearrangement joins TRBV15 to TRBJ1-2; maybe TRBD1 (5 bases). The CDR3 is made up of 14 amino acids. Trimming pared 1 base from V and 2 bases from J, leaving 8 bases between. In germline, CDR1 is LNHNV, CDR2 YYDKDF (reference sequence). CDR3 amino acids: CATSRGEGNYGYTF. The CDR3 nucleotides are TGTGCCACCAGCAGAGGGGAGGGGAACTATGGCTACACCTTC.

The chain uses TRBV7-6 and TRBJ2-5; the match to TRBD1 covers 7 bases. The J call is uncertain, as TRBJ2-7 better fits the DNA end. The CDR3 has 14 residues. Per the germline V gene, CDR1 is SGHVS and CDR2 is FNYEAQ. The CDR3 DNA is TGTGCCAGCAGCCCCTCGGACAGGTACTACGAGCAGTACTTC. This codes for CASSPSDRYYEQYF.

J is TRBJ2-7 and V is TRBV11-3; TRBD2 might be the D (6 bases). This CDR3 has 12 residues. In germline, CDR1 is SGHNT, CDR2 YENEEA. Trimming shortened V by 5 bases and J by 5 bases, and 10 bases separated the two germline ends. CDR3 in DNA: TGTGCCAGCAGCCGCGGGGAGCACGAGCAGTACTTC. This sequence encodes CASSRGEHEQYF.

The chain's CDR3 is CASSEDRGNTGELFF. The CDR3 DNA sequence: TGTGCCAGCAGTGAGGACAGGGGGAACACCGGGGAGCTGTTTTTT. The chain carries TRBV6-1 and TRBJ2-2; 9 positions agree with TRBD1. V trimming: 3 bases; J trimming: 1 base; junction bases outside the gene matches: 0. The germline V gene encodes CDR1 MNHNS and CDR2 SASEGT. CDR3 size: 15 residues.

The gene calls are TRBV5-1 and TRBJ2-5; 7 bases align to TRBD1. The CDR3 has 20 amino acids. V trimming: 0 bases; J trimming: 0 bases; junction bases outside the gene matches: 17. Germline loops: CDR1 SGHRS, CDR2 YFSETQ. CDR3 protein: CASSLGLTIRDRQYQETQYF. The DNA of the CDR3 is TGCGCCAGCAGCTTGGGCCTTACTATCCGGGACAGACAATACCAAGAGACCCAGTACTTC.

The chain employs TRBV4-1 and TRBJ2-6; 9 bases fit TRBD2. The CDR3 extends over 19 amino acids. The junction had 10 bases not matched to a gene; V was cut back by 0 bases and J by 4 bases. CDR1 MGHRA and CDR2 YSYEKL come from the germline V gene. CDR3 sequence (DNA): TGCGCCAGCAGCCAAGAAGTATGGCGGGGGGGCTCCGGGGCCAACGTCCTGACTTTC. Its protein product is CASSQEVWRGGSGANVLTF.

The chain joins TRBV18 to TRBJ1-6; D is unclear. CDR1 and CDR2 from the germline V gene are KGHSH and LQKENI. Trimming cost V 1 base and J 5 bases, with 6 bases left between them. This CDR3 contains 14 residues. Here the CDR3 reads CASSPQQDNSPLHF. CDR3 coding DNA: TGTGCCAGCTCACCACAGCAGGATAATTCACCCCTCCACTTT. Full variable domain (missing parts from reference TRBV18 and TRBJ1-6): NAGVMQNPRHLVRRRGQEARLRCSPMKGHSHVYWYRQLPEEGLKFMVYLQKENIIDESGMPKERFSAEFPKEGPSILRIQQVVRGDSAAYFCASSPQQDNSPLHFGNGTRLTVT.

The J gene is TRBJ2-7, the V gene TRBV5-6; TRBD2 might be the D (7 bases). Germline values: CDR1 SGHDT, CDR2 YYEEEE. This CDR3 comprises 17 residues. Between the trimmed V and J ends, which lost 3 bases and 6 bases, there was a span of 25 bases. The CDR3 region is CASSSLRSGGFQIEQYF. The CDR3 coding sequence is TGTGCCAGCAGCTCGCTTCGGTCGGGGGGCTTCCAAATCGAGCAGTACTTC.

The chain recombines TRBV2 with TRBJ1-5; 7 nucleotides align to TRBD1. The trim removed 6 bases at V and 4 bases at J, leaving 18 bases unmatched. CDR1 and CDR2 (germline): SNHLY, FYNNEI. CDR3 length: 18 amino acids. CDR3 coding DNA: TGTGCCAGCAGCGTCCCGGGACAGCGAACTCCCTTAAATCAGCCCCAGCATTTT. It translates to CASSVPGQRTPLNQPQHF.

The gene calls are TRBV27 and TRBJ2-1, with 7 bases identical to TRBD1. From germline, CDR1 is MNHEY and CDR2 SMNVEV (reference sequence). This CDR3 is 15 amino acids long. V dropped 6 bases and J dropped 4; count of bases not matched to a gene: 9. The CDR3 sequence is CASSDPGQSYNEQFF. CDR3 DNA sequence: TGTGCCAGCAGCGACCCGGGACAGTCTTACAATGAGCAGTTCTTC.

The rearrangement joins TRBV19 to TRBJ1-2, with D perhaps TRBD1 (6 bases). CDR3 length: 16 amino acids. V was shortened by 3 bases and J by 0 bases, with 14 bases between the two germline ends. The germline V gene encodes CDR1 LNHDA and CDR2 SQIVND (reference sequence). Here the CDR3 DNA reads TGTGCCAGTAGTATTCCCCGGGGACAAGCTAACTATGGCTACACCTTC. Its translation: CASSIPRGQANYGYTF.

V and J are TRBV14 and TRBJ2-5, with TRBD1 as a possible D gene (5 bases). The J call could be wrong; TRBJ2-7 is a better fit for the DNA end. From germline, CDR1 is SGHDN and CDR2 FVKESK. The CDR3 covers 14 residues. CDR3 protein: CASSQLDKTYEQYF. As DNA, the CDR3 is TGTGCCAGCAGCCAGTTGGACAAAACCTACGAGCAGTACTTC.

This chain links TRBV28 with TRBJ2-7; TRBD2 matches 8 bases. The CDR3 has 15 residues. Germline CDR1 reads MDHEN; CDR2 reads SYDVKM. With V trimmed by 5 bases and J by 1 base, 7 bases remained unmatched. CDR3 sequence: CASSGAGGLSYEQYF. Written as DNA, the CDR3 is TGTGCCAGCAGTGGGGCGGGGGGACTATCCTACGAGCAGTACTTC.

The V call is TRBV10-3, the J call TRBJ2-1; 7 bases are shared with TRBD1. The CDR3 extends over 16 amino acids. Trimming cost V 5 bases and J 4 bases; bases outside gene matches: 11. CDR1 and CDR2 from the germline V gene are ENHRY and SYGVKD. For the CDR3, the DNA is TGTGCCATCAGTTCATGGGACAGCAATAGTTACAATGAGCAGTTCTTC. Translating it yields CAISSWDSNSYNEQFF.

The rearrangement uses TRBV6-6 and TRBJ1-2; no firm D call. The germline V gene encodes CDR1 MNHNY and CDR2 SVGAGI (reference sequence). The germline V and J ends were trimmed by 6 bases and 8 bases, with 16 bases remaining between them. The CDR3 runs 13 residues. Here the CDR3 reads CASSLDSPKGYTF. In DNA form, the CDR3 reads TGTGCCAGCAGCCTCGACTCCCCTAAGGGCTACACCTTC.

This clone was counted a few times. The chain recombines TRBV10-1 with TRBJ2-1; a weak D match, TRBD2 (5 bases). V was clipped by 4 bases and J by 0 bases, with 10 bases between them. The CDR3 is made up of 15 amino acids. Germline V gives CDR1 WNHNN, CDR2 SYGVQD (reference sequence). As DNA, the CDR3 is TGCGCCAGCAGTGGCGGGTCGAGCTCCTACAATGAGCAGTTCTTC. As protein: CASSGGSSSYNEQFF.